Each of the 27 T cell receptor beta chains below was sequenced from the same sample in a study (dated by TCRdb to the mid-2010s). The library was made by 5' RACE. The reads were generated on an Illumina MiSeq. TCRdb reprocessed the public reads (quality trimming at Q25 with fastp, clone calling with MiXCR) and kept in-frame beta chains. CDR3 protein duplicates are merged, each entry listing the most common genes and DNA. In all, the sample holds some 44,000 distinct CDR3 sequences, and around 30% of those were seen once. The biggest ten clones account for under 5% of the sample. The specimen sequenced was tumor-infiltrating memory CD4+ T cells sorted from the breast tumor. The sample's cell subset or site, from its label and the paper: memory CD4+ T cells, CD4+CD45RO+CD25-. The receptors originated from a female donor with breast cancer.

Only a few counts were recorded for this clonotype. V is TRBV7-2 and J is TRBJ2-7; 11 bases match TRBD1. The CDR3 extends over 15 amino acids. V lost 2 bases and J lost 2; bases outside the gene matches: 2. Germline V lookup: CDR1 SGHTA, CDR2 FQGNSA. The CDR3 DNA follows: TGTGCCAGCAGCTTAATGGGACAGGGGGCCTACGAGCAGTACTTC. Translated: CASSLMGQGAYEQYF.

This clonotype showed up many times. V usage is TRBV7-8 and J usage is TRBJ1-5; 7 bases are a match to TRBD1. The CDR3 spans 15 residues. CDR1 and CDR2 (germline): SGHVS, FQNEAQ. With V trimmed by 5 bases and J by 2 bases, 6 bases remained unmatched. CDR3 DNA sequence: TGTGCCAGCAGCAACACCGGGACAGGCAATCAGCCCCAGCATTTT. Its translation is CASSNTGTGNQPQHF. Based on the CDR3 plus reference TRBV7-8 and TRBJ1-5, the full variable domain is GAGVSQSPRYKVAKRGQDVALRCDPISGHVSLFWYQQALGQGPEFLTYFQNEAQLDKSGLPSDRFFAERPEGSVSTLKIQRTQQEDSAVYLCASSNTGTGNQPQHFGDGTRLSIL.

Points on this clonotype: This sequence may be a read error, since a much larger clone differs from it by one base. V gene TRBV20-1 combines with J gene TRBJ1-5, with D maybe TRBD1 (5 bases). The CDR3 length is 12 residues. V was cut by 4 bases and J by 9 bases, with 13 bases left in between. Germline lookup yields CDR1 DFQATT and CDR2 SNEGSKA (reference sequence). The DNA of the CDR3 is TGCAGTGCTAAAGATGCGGGGCTGCCCCAGCATTTT. It yields the protein CSAKDAGLPQHF.

The CDR3 region is CASSLPSGGGEQYF. The CDR3 DNA is TGTGCCAGCAGCTTGCCGTCAGGGGGGGGCGAGCAGTACTTC. V and J are TRBV7-6 and TRBJ2-7; tentatively, D is TRBD1 or TRBD2 (7 bases each). Trimming left V 3 bases short and J 6 bases short, with 15 bases between. CDR3 length: 14 residues. Germline V gene lookup returns CDR1 SGHVS and CDR2 FNYEAQ.

This clonotype occurred many times. The rearrangement links TRBV12-3 or TRBV12-4 to TRBJ1-2, with D perhaps matching TRBD1 (5 bases). Trimming stripped 3 bases from V and 8 bases from J, with 7 bases between. The length of the CDR3 is 11 residues. In DNA, the CDR3 is TGTGCCAGCAGTTTGGGGGTCGGCTACACCTTC. It encodes CASSLGVGYTF.

This clonotype was counted only a few times. The chain couples TRBV5-1 to TRBJ1-2; TRBD1 agrees at 8 bases. This CDR3 spans 16 amino acids. The trim removed 2 bases at V and 4 bases at J, leaving 10 bases unmatched. CDR1 is SGHRS, CDR2 YFSETQ, per germline. The CDR3 coding sequence is TGCGCCAGCAGCTTACGGACAGGGCCGTCCTCCTATGGCTACACCTTC. Translation: CASSLRTGPSSYGYTF.

This chain links TRBV7-6 with TRBJ1-4; D unclear. The CDR3 covers 16 residues. CDR1 is SGHVS and CDR2 is FNYEAQ in the germline V gene. Deletions cut 1 base from V and 7 bases from J, with 16 bases between. The DNA of the CDR3 is TGTGCCAGCAGCTTAGACGCATCAGGATGGGGTGAAAAACTGTTTTTT. This sequence encodes CASSLDASGWGEKLFF.

In its sample, this clonotype was seen once. The CDR3 loop reads CASSLGRLPTNEKLFF. The CDR3 DNA reads as TGCGCCAGCAGCTTGGGTAGGCTCCCAACTAATGAAAAACTGTTTTTT. The chain couples TRBV5-1 to TRBJ1-4, with D unclear. Looked up from germline, CDR1 is SGHRS and CDR2 is YFSETQ. The CDR3 is 16 amino acids. V was pared by 0 bases and J by 0 bases, with 9 bases between.

This clonotype was counted ten times or more. The CDR3: CASSQDWTGTEKLFF. The DNA for the CDR3 is TGCGCCAGCAGCCAAGATTGGACAGGGACTGAAAAACTGTTTTTT. The V and J genes are TRBV4-1 and TRBJ1-4; TRBD1 matches 8 bases. CDR1 and CDR2 (germline): MGHRA, YSYEKL. With V trimmed by 0 bases and J by 7 bases, 4 bases remained unmatched. CDR3 length equals 15 residues.

This clonotype was seen a handful of times. J is TRBJ2-3 and V is TRBV10-3; 7 positions agree with TRBD1. CDR1 and CDR2 (germline): ENHRY, SYGVKD. The CDR3 sequence is 14 residues long. Germline trimming cut 1 base from V and 3 bases from J; bases unmatched to any gene: 1. CDR3 coding DNA: TGTGCCATCAGTGAGTTGACAGGGACAGATACGCAGTATTTT. Protein product: CAISELTGTDTQYF.

Points on this clonotype: This could be a read error, since a much larger clone is one nucleotide away. The chain is built from TRBV20-1 and TRBJ2-1, with 8 bases lining up with TRBD2. Germline-derived CDR1 and CDR2 are DFQATT and SNEGSKA (reference sequence). There are 16 residues in the CDR3. J was trimmed by 0 bases and V by 6 bases; bases with no gene match: 10. CDR3 sequence (DNA): TGCAGTGCCGCGGGGGGACTAGGGGACTCCTACAATGAGCAGTTCTTC. It is translated as CSAAGGLGDSYNEQFF.

V and J are TRBV6-5 and TRBJ1-5, with 7 positions matching TRBD1. The CDR3 spans 15 residues. CDR1 MNHEY and CDR2 SVGAGI come from the germline V gene. V dropped 6 bases and J dropped 5; count of bases not matched to a gene: 10. CDR3 in DNA: TGTGCCAGCAGACCTAGGACAGGCCGCCATCAGCCCCAGCATTTT. Translating it yields CASRPRTGRHQPQHF.

This chain connects TRBV27 to TRBJ1-6; perhaps TRBD1 as D (5 bases). The V end lost 6 bases, the J end lost 5 bases, and 11 bases lay between the germline ends. Germline V gives CDR1 MNHEY, CDR2 SMNVEV (reference sequence). The CDR3 totals 14 residues. CDR3: CASSPGTNNSPLHF. CDR3 nucleotide sequence: TGTGCCAGCAGCCCCGGGACTAATAATTCACCCCTCCACTTT.

The chain carries TRBV5-1 and TRBJ2-5, with 10 bases matching TRBD1. V lost 4 bases to trimming and J lost 5 bases; unmatched junction nucleotides: 8. The CDR3 runs 15 residues. Germline V gene lookup returns CDR1 SGHRS and CDR2 YFSETQ. The DNA for the CDR3 is TGCGCCAGCAGCGTCCGGGACAGGGGTTCGGAGACCCAGTACTTC. Protein sequence: CASSVRDRGSETQYF. Full variable domain (outside the CDR3, taken from reference TRBV5-1 and TRBJ2-5): KAGVTQTPRYLIKTRGQQVTLSCSPISGHRSVSWYQQTPGQGLQFLFEYFSETQRNKGNFPGRFSGRQFSNSRSEMNVSTLELGDSALYLCASSVRDRGSETQYFGPGTRLLVL.

This clonotype has a count of ten or more. V is TRBV6-5 and J is TRBJ2-3, with no clear D. Germline V lookup: CDR1 MNHEY, CDR2 SVGAGI. This CDR3 contains 15 residues. V lost 7 bases, J lost 0 bases, and 14 bases lay in between. CDR3 loop: CASKNVARSTDTQYF. For the CDR3, the DNA is TGTGCCAGCAAAAACGTCGCAAGAAGCACAGATACGCAGTATTTT.

The count of this clonotype is one. The chain employs TRBV10-3 and TRBJ1-5; no clear D gene. Germline V CDR1 and CDR2: ENHRY, SYGVKD. This CDR3 has 12 residues. Trimming took 2 bases from V and 6 from J, leaving 5 bases between them. The chain's CDR3 is CAISESAQPQHF. The CDR3, as DNA: TGTGCCATCAGTGAGAGCGCTCAGCCCCAGCATTTT.

The rearrangement links TRBV10-2 to TRBJ1-1; D ambiguous. V was pared by 4 bases and J by 6 bases, with 9 bases between. The CDR3 contains 12 residues. CDR1 WSHSY and CDR2 SAAADI come from the germline V gene. This chain's CDR3 is CASSVLDAEAFF. In nucleotides, the CDR3 is TGCGCCAGCAGTGTCCTGGACGCTGAAGCTTTCTTT.

This clonotype turned up a few times. V is TRBV19 and J is TRBJ2-5; 7 bases are a match to TRBD1. From germline, CDR1 is LNHDA and CDR2 SQIVND (reference sequence). Unmatched junction bases numbered 9, after V lost 1 base and J lost 4 bases. The CDR3 has 16 amino acids. CDR3 sequence reads: CASSIGGRQGRETQYF. The CDR3 coding sequence is TGTGCCAGTAGTATAGGAGGCCGACAGGGTAGAGAGACCCAGTACTTC. The full variable domain, in which reference TRBV19 and TRBJ2-5 provide the parts outside the CDR3, is DGGITQSPKYLFRKEGQNVTLSCEQNLNHDAMYWYRQDPGQGLRLIYYSQIVNDFQKGDIAEGYSVSREKKESFPLTVTSAQKNPTAFYLCASSIGGRQGRETQYFGPGTRLLVL.

Concerning this clonotype itself: A much larger clone lies one base from this, so it may be a read error. The chain joins TRBV7-6 to TRBJ2-5; D not certain. Germline V lookup: CDR1 SGHVS, CDR2 FNYEAQ. The CDR3 length is 13 residues. CDR3 DNA sequence: TGTGCCGGCAGCCTTACCCACCAAGAGACCCAGTACTTC. Protein sequence: CAGSLTHQETQYF.

A few counts support this clonotype. V gene TRBV4-2 combines with J gene TRBJ1-5; D remains ambiguous. The CDR3 runs 13 residues. V was clipped by 0 bases and J by 6 bases, with 6 bases between them. CDR1 and CDR2 from the germline V gene are LGHNA and YNFKEQ. CDR3: CASSQDWRQPQHF. CDR3 DNA sequence: TGTGCCAGCAGCCAAGATTGGCGTCAGCCCCAGCATTTT.

As regards this clonotype: One end of the junction does not line up with germline, which may come from a read error. This chain links TRBV27 with TRBJ2-7; no definite D call. This CDR3 has 13 residues. Germline CDR1 reads MNHEY; CDR2 reads SMNVEV (reference sequence). As DNA, the CDR3 is TGTGCCAGCTCGATTTTGGGTTCCTACGAGCGGTACTTC. Its translation: CASSILGSYERYF.

As to this clonotype: The CDR3 end shows no conserved phenylalanine or tryptophan, and so a read error is likely. This chain links TRBV6-5 with TRBJ2-2; D gene unclear. The CDR3 runs 14 residues. V lost 7 bases, J lost 6 bases, and 15 bases lay in between. Looked up from germline, CDR1 is MNHEY and CDR2 is SVGAGI. The CDR3 DNA sequence: TGTGCCAGCAAGAGGCAGCTTTTAGCCGGGGAGCTGTTTTGT. Its translation: CASKRQLLAGELFC.

In its sample, this clonotype was seen a few times. The V and J genes are TRBV30 and TRBJ1-6; unclear D gene. The CDR3 spans 12 residues. Trimming took off 5 bases at V and 5 bases at J, with 7 bases between the two ends. The germline V gene encodes CDR1 GTSNPN and CDR2 SVGIG (reference sequence). The DNA for the CDR3 is TGTGCCTGGGGTGGGGATAATTCACCCCTCCACTTT. It codes for CAWGGDNSPLHF.

The chain couples TRBV7-2 to TRBJ2-2; TRBD1 agrees at 9 bases. V shed 5 bases, J shed 1 base, and the junction held 8 bases outside the gene matches. CDR1 and CDR2 (germline): SGHTA, FQGNSA. The length of the CDR3 is 17 residues. The CDR3 sequence is CASSPRDRAVNTGELFF. CDR3 nucleotides: TGTGCCAGCAGCCCTAGGGACAGGGCAGTGAACACCGGGGAGCTGTTTTTT.

The V call is TRBV3-1, the J call TRBJ1-2; D is undetermined. V was cut by 3 bases and J by 2 bases, with 7 bases left in between. CDR1 and CDR2 (germline): LGHDT, YNNKEL (reference sequence). This CDR3 contains 13 residues. The chain's CDR3 is CASSHQVNYGYTF. The CDR3, as DNA: TGTGCCAGCAGCCACCAGGTGAACTATGGCTACACCTTC.

This clonotype was detected only a few times. The V and J genes are TRBV2 and TRBJ2-5, with 10 bases aligning to TRBD2. CDR1 is SNHLY, CDR2 FYNNEI, per germline. Losses at the gene ends were 7 bases for V and 5 bases for J; bases not matched to a gene: 13. This CDR3 has 16 residues. CDR3 in amino acids: CASTGASGGPRETQYF. DNA of the CDR3: TGTGCCAGCACGGGAGCTAGCGGGGGTCCTCGGGAGACCCAGTACTTC.

The genes are TRBV9 and TRBJ1-2; D not certain. This CDR3 has 13 residues. Trimming pared 2 bases from V and 8 bases from J, leaving 13 bases between. Germline V gene lookup returns CDR1 SGDLS and CDR2 YYNGEE. CDR3 amino acids: CASSVTVGRGYTF. CDR3 sequence (DNA): TGTGCCAGCAGCGTTACAGTCGGTCGAGGCTACACCTTC. The variable domain in full, completed from reference TRBV9 and TRBJ1-2, reads DSGVTQTPKHLITATGQRVTLRCSPRSGDLSVYWYQQSLDQGLQFLIQYYNGEERAKGNILERFSAQQFPDLHSELNLSSLELGDSALYFCASSVTVGRGYTFGSGTRLTVV.